The text below deals with one TCR beta chain. What it recognizes is unknown. The ends were cut back, 4 bases at V and 5 bases at J, with 15 bases in the middle. Looked up from germline, CDR1 is LNHDA and CDR2 is SQIVND (reference sequence). CDR3 size: 14 residues. This specimen belongs to a study of blood T cells in healthy people across ages. Background on the study: About one barcoded beta molecule was captured per two T cells (by template switching).

Using a J-beta primer mix together with a sample-barcoded 5' primer, a second PCR was run for roughly 6 to 12 cycles. Using its own MiXCR run on the 5' RACE reads, TCRdb lists one record per CDR3 protein. The top ten hold about 2.9% of the sample, which has hundreds of thousands of distinct CDR3 sequences, around a quarter seen once. RNA extraction gave at least 5.5 micrograms of total RNA per sample. The study, taken as a whole, reports: Age advanced and TCR beta diversity per million T cells fell, roughly linearly.

This sample was shared with a second study, whose subject was T cells of mothers and their children.

The TCR sequence derives from a boy between 10 and 17 years old in good health. V is TRBV19 and J is TRBJ2-7, with D tentatively TRBD2 (5 bases). The specimen was blood. The CDR3 protein is CASSTLGLANEQYF. In nucleotides, the CDR3 is TGTGCCAGTAGTACCCTCGGGTTAGCGAACGAGCAGTACTTC. Combining the CDR3 with reference TRBV19 and TRBJ2-7 gives the whole variable domain DGGITQSPKYLFRKEGQNVTLSCEQNLNHDAMYWYRQDPGQGLRLIYYSQIVNDFQKGDIAEGYSVSREKKESFPLTVTSAQKNPTAFYLCASSTLGLANEQYFGPGTRLTVT.